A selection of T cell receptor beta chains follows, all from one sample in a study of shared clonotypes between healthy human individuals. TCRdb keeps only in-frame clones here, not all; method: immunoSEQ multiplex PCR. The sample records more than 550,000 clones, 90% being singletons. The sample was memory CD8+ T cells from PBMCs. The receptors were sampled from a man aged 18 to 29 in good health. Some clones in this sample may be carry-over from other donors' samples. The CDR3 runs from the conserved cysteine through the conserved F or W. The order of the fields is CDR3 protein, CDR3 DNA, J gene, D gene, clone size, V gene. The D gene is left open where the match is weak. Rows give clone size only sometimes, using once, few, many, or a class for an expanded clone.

CASSPTGGNEQFF,TGTGCCAGCAGCCCGACAGGGGGGAATGAGCAGTTCTTC,TRBJ2-1,TRBD1,.,TRBV7-9
CASSLGRGWYEQYF,TGCGCCAGCAGCTTGGGCCGGGGGTGGTACGAGCAGTACTTC,TRBJ2-7,.,once,TRBV5-1
CASSLSRSRDVEFF,TGTGCCAGCAGCTTAAGTAGGTCTCGGGACGTCGAGTTCTTC,TRBJ2-1,.,.,TRBV7-8
CSANRYEQYF,TGCAGTGCTAATAGGTACGAGCAGTACTTC,TRBJ2-7,.,.,TRBV20-1
CASSARGDNESQFF,TGTGCCAGCAGCGCCCGCGGCGACAATGAGTCGCAGTTCTTC,TRBJ2-1,.,.,TRBV9
CASSLTGQQYF,TGTGCCAGCAGCCTTACCGGTCAGCAGTACTTC,TRBJ2-7,.,.,TRBV11-2
CATSPPTGALLNQPQHF,TGTGCCACCAGCCCCCCGACAGGGGCGCTCCTCAATCAGCCCCAGCATTTT,TRBJ1-5,TRBD1,once,TRBV15
CASSGLAAQETQYF,TGCGCCAGCAGCGGACTAGCGGCCCAAGAAACCCAGTACTTC,TRBJ2-5,TRBD2,few,TRBV4-1
CASSTLLPGQGGGNTEAFF,TGTGCCAGCAGCACGTTACTACCGGGACAGGGCGGGGGAAACACTGAAGCTTTCTTT,TRBJ1-1,.,.,TRBV21-1
CASSSTMGYEQYF,TGTGCCAGCAGCTCGACGATGGGGTACGAGCAGTACTTC,TRBJ2-7,.,.,TRBV7-9
CASSGRTGSYEQYF,TGTGCCAGCAGTGGAAGGACAGGGTCTTACGAGCAGTACTTC,TRBJ2-7,TRBD1,.,TRBV6-1
CASSPGQGAYEQYF,TGTGCCAGTAGCCCTGGACAGGGGGCCTACGAGCAGTACTTC,TRBJ2-7,TRBD1,.,TRBV19
CASMGSRRNEQFF,TGTGCCAGCATGGGGAGTCGTAGGAATGAGCAGTTCTTC,TRBJ2-1,.,.,TRBV27
CASLGGGRASSTDTQYF,TGTGCCAGCTTAGGGGGCGGGAGGGCCTCTAGCACAGATACGCAGTATTTT,TRBJ2-3,TRBD2,.,TRBV28
CASSQDRDVANSPLHF,TGCGCCAGCAGCCAAGACCGGGACGTGGCGAATTCACCCCTCCACTTT,TRBJ1-6,.,.,TRBV4-3
CASSLGRNTEAFF,TGTGCCAGCAGTTTGGGCCGGAACACTGAAGCTTTCTTT,TRBJ1-1,.,once,TRBV27
CASSAVGVNTEAFF,TGTGCCAGCAGCGCCGTCGGGGTGAACACTGAAGCTTTCTTT,TRBJ1-1,.,once,TRBV7-9
CASTSGLAGAETQYF,TGCGCCAGCACCTCGGGACTAGCGGGGGCAGAGACCCAGTACTTC,TRBJ2-5,TRBD2,.,TRBV4-3
CAISGGQGASYEQYF,TGTGCCATCAGTGGGGGACAGGGGGCGTCCTACGAGCAGTACTTC,TRBJ2-7,TRBD1,.,TRBV10-3
CASSLRDSRSETQYF,TGTGCCAGCAGCCTGAGGGACAGCCGGAGCGAGACCCAGTACTTC,TRBJ2-5,TRBD1,.,TRBV7-8
CASSLSIGGYGYTF,TGTGCCAGCAGCTTAAGTATAGGGGGCTATGGCTACACCTTC,TRBJ1-2,.,.,TRBV7-9
CASSVWSGQETQYF,TGTGCCAGCAGTGTTTGGTCTGGACAAGAGACCCAGTACTTC,TRBJ2-5,.,.,TRBV2
CASSFASEQYF,TGTGCCAGCAGCTTTGCAAGCGAGCAGTACTTC,TRBJ2-7,.,.,TRBV11-2
CSVDLDYEQYF,TGCAGCGTTGACCTGGACTACGAGCAGTACTTC,TRBJ2-7,.,few,TRBV29-1
CASSGPGHHF,TGCGCCAGCAGTGGACCGGGACATCACTTC,TRBJ2-7,.,.,TRBV5-1
CASSSISGGITDTQYF,TGTGCCAGCAGCTCAATTAGCGGAGGGATCACAGATACGCAGTATTTT,TRBJ2-3,.,.,TRBV11-2
CASSQDGAENQPQHF,TGCGCCAGCAGCCAAGATGGGGCAGAGAATCAGCCCCAGCATTTT,TRBJ1-5,.,.,TRBV4-1
CASRETGGSDNEQFF,TGTGCCAGCAGGGAGACTGGCGGGAGTGACAATGAGCAGTTCTTC,TRBJ2-1,TRBD2,.,TRBV9
CASGTGGSYEQYF,TGTGCCAGCGGGACAGGGGGCTCCTACGAGCAGTACTTC,TRBJ2-7,TRBD1,.,TRBV27
CASSPGTTGGLGEQYF,TGCGCCAGCAGCCCCGGGACAACGGGAGGCCTCGGTGAGCAGTACTTC,TRBJ2-7,.,.,TRBV4-3
CASSLDLGPTYGYTF,TGCGCCAGCAGCTTGGATTTAGGGCCAACCTATGGCTACACCTTC,TRBJ1-2,.,.,TRBV5-1
CASTPGGVPQETQYF,TGTGCCAGCACCCCCGGCGGGGTGCCCCAAGAGACCCAGTACTTC,TRBJ2-5,.,.,TRBV6-5
CASSGTRQGAYEQFF,TGTGCCAGCAGCGGTACAAGACAGGGGGCATATGAGCAGTTCTTC,TRBJ2-1,TRBD1,.,TRBV6-5
CASSVGRGTVEQYF,TGTGCCAGCAGCGTAGGCAGGGGCACGGTCGAGCAGTACTTC,TRBJ2-7,.,many,TRBV9
CASSVVPGPYEQYF,TGTGCCAGCAGCGTAGTTCCGGGGCCCTACGAGCAGTACTTC,TRBJ2-7,.,.,TRBV9
CASNRADRGVADTQYF,TGTGCCAGCAACCGCGCGGACAGGGGGGTTGCAGATACGCAGTATTTT,TRBJ2-3,TRBD1,.,TRBV2
CASSLELPGGPTDTQYF,TGTGCCAGCAGTTTAGAACTTCCGGGGGGTCCCACAGATACGCAGTATTTT,TRBJ2-3,TRBD2,.,TRBV28
CASSSRTGTNTGELFF,TGTGCCAGCAGCTCTCGGACAGGCACGAACACCGGGGAGCTGTTTTTT,TRBJ2-2,TRBD1,.,TRBV9
CASREGLGSTEAFF,TGTGCCAGCAGGGAGGGTCTCGGGAGCACTGAAGCTTTCTTT,TRBJ1-1,.,.,TRBV13
CASSPTGTYEQYF,TGCGCCAGCAGCCCGACAGGGACTTACGAGCAGTACTTC,TRBJ2-7,.,.,TRBV4-1
CASSLVWTGAPWGTEAFF,TGTGCCAGCAGTTTAGTGTGGACGGGTGCGCCGTGGGGCACTGAAGCTTTCTTT,TRBJ1-1,.,few,TRBV28
CASSEGTGGGQGYTF,TGTGCCAGCAGTGAAGGGACAGGAGGGGGGCAAGGCTACACCTTC,TRBJ1-2,TRBD1,.,TRBV6-1